This TCR beta chain was identified during a study of CD8 T cells in ankylosing spondylitis. This CDR3 is 14 amino acids long. J lost 6 bases, V lost 3 bases, and 7 bases had no gene match. The germline V gene has CDR1 MNHEY and CDR2 SVGEGT. Study outcomes and limitations: Blood of patients with ankylosing spondylitis appeared to be characterized by a TCR beta motif of about eight highly homologous variants.

Note on this clonotype: Antigen specificity is unknown.

Molecular-barcoded quantitative 5'-RACE produced these TCR beta libraries. Each CDR3 protein is one row after TCRdb ran MiXCR on the 5' RACE reads. The sample lists 200,000 to 250,000 distinct CDR3 sequences; about 7.3% were seen once. The source material was blood, either unsorted or a sorted T cell fraction (not recorded which). This receptor was identified in a male donor with ankylosing spondylitis. The chain employs TRBV6-2 or TRBV6-3 and TRBJ2-7, with 8 bases lining up with TRBD2. This chain's CDR3 is CASSYGTSSSEQYF. DNA of the CDR3: TGTGCCAGCAGTTATGGGACTAGTAGCAGCGAGCAGTACTTC.